Following are 4 T cell receptor beta chains from one sample sequenced in a study of T cells in Graves' hyperthyroidism and ophthalmopathy. It was RNA transcripts that yielded the amplified TCR beta CDR3 regions. Researchers ran a first-round RT-PCR on the TCR CDR3 using the HTBI primer set. MiXCR, applied by TCRdb to the multiplex PCR reads, yields one record per CDR3 protein. The sample yields a few hundred thousand distinct CDR3 sequences, 11% to 15% seen once. The sequencing input was blood. The receptors derive from a middle-aged woman with Graves' hyperthyroidism.

In its sample, this clonotype was seen a few times. CDR3 region: CASSSGTGANTEAFF. CDR3 DNA: TGCGCCAGCAGCTCCGGGACAGGGGCGAACACTGAAGCTTTCTTT. V gene TRBV5-1 combines with J gene TRBJ1-1, with TRBD1 matching over 10 bases. Germline V gene lookup returns CDR1 SGHRS and CDR2 YFSETQ. Trimming cost V 3 bases and J 1 base; bases outside gene matches: 3. The CDR3 covers 15 residues.

This clonotype was counted only a few times. The rearrangement joins TRBV27 to TRBJ2-3; no firm D call. CDR1 MNHEY and CDR2 SMNVEV come from the germline V gene (reference sequence). The CDR3 totals 15 residues. V dropped 5 bases and J dropped 3 bases, with 15 bases sitting between them. The CDR3 nucleotides read TGTGCCAGCAGTGATGACCACGGGCCTACAGATACGCAGTATTTT. This translates into CASSDDHGPTDTQYF.

This clonotype showed up many times. DNA of the CDR3: TGTGCCAGCAGTGGACAGCTTAATGAAAAACTGTTTTTT. Translation: CASSGQLNEKLFF. The rearrangement links TRBV6-1 to TRBJ1-4; possibly TRBD1 for D (5 bases). This CDR3 is built from 13 residues. V lost 4 bases, J lost 4 bases, and 7 bases lay in between. CDR1 and CDR2 from the germline V gene are MNHNS and SASEGT.

This clonotype has at least ten counts. V usage is TRBV9 and J usage is TRBJ2-7, with D maybe TRBD2 (5 bases). V lost 1 base to trimming and J lost 1 base, with 9 bases between them. The germline CDR1 and CDR2 sequences are SGDLS and YYNGEE. The CDR3 covers 14 residues. The CDR3 DNA follows: TGTGCCAGCAGCGTAAGAGCGGAATCCTACGAGCAGTACTTC. Translated: CASSVRAESYEQYF.